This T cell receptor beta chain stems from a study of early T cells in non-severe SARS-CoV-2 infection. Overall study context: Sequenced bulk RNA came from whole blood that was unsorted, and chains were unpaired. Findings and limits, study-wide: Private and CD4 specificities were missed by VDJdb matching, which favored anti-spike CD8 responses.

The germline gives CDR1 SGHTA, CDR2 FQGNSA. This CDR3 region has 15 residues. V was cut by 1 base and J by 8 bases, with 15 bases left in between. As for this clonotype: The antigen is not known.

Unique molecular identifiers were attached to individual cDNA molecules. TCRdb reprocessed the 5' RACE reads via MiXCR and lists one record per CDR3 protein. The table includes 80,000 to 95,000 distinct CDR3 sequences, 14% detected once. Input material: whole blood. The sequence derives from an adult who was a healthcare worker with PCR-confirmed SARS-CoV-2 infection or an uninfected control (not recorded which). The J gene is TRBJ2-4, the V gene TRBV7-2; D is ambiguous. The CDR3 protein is CASSLELSSFHIQYF. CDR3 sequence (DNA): TGTGCCAGCAGCTTAGAACTGTCTAGTTTCCACATTCAGTACTTC.